Listed below are T cell receptor beta chains from one sample, sequenced in a study of T cells in Graves' hyperthyroidism and ophthalmopathy. MiXCR was run by TCRdb on the multiplex PCR reads, yielding one entry per CDR3 protein. The repertoire includes 600,000 to 650,000 distinct CDR3 sequences, around 15% of them detected once, and over 3.5% sits in the top ten. Specimen: blood. These receptors all come from a woman under 40 with Graves' hyperthyroidism. Each CDR3 is given with its conserved first and last residue. The order of the fields is clone size, V gene, J gene, D gene, CDR3 DNA, CDR3 protein. A D gene is named only where the DNA matches it firmly. The size field is filled for only some rows; it gives once, few, many or a size class.

clone_size: many; v_call: TRBV11-2; j_call: TRBJ1-2; d_call: .; cdr3_nt: TGTGCCAGCAGCTCCCCTCGAGGGGGGGCACGTCGCGGCTACACCTTC; cdr3_aa: CASSSPRGGARRGYTF
clone_size: many; v_call: TRBV6-2/TRBV6-3; j_call: TRBJ2-7; d_call: .; cdr3_nt: TGTGCCAGCAGTCCCGGGGTAGGGATTCGGGACGAGCAGTACTTC; cdr3_aa: CASSPGVGIRDEQYF
clone_size: many; v_call: TRBV18; j_call: TRBJ1-5; d_call: .; cdr3_nt: TGTGCCAGCTCACCACCAGAAGAGAATCAGCCCCAGCATTTT; cdr3_aa: CASSPPEENQPQHF
clone_size: .; v_call: TRBV11-2; j_call: TRBJ2-7; d_call: .; cdr3_nt: TGTGCCAGCAGACTTCGGGGTGGCTACGAGCAGTACTTC; cdr3_aa: CASRLRGGYEQYF
clone_size: .; v_call: TRBV4-3; j_call: TRBJ1-1; d_call: .; cdr3_nt: TGCGCCAGCAGCCAAGATCAGGCCCTGAACACTGAAGCTTTCTTT; cdr3_aa: CASSQDQALNTEAFF
clone_size: few; v_call: TRBV4-1; j_call: TRBJ2-7; d_call: .; cdr3_nt: TGCGCCAGCAGCCACTACGTGGGACCAATTTCCTACGAGCAGTACTTC; cdr3_aa: CASSHYVGPISYEQYF
clone_size: few; v_call: TRBV13; j_call: TRBJ2-1; d_call: TRBD2; cdr3_nt: TGTGCCAGCAGCGGACCGGGACTAGCGGGCCACAGCTCCTACAATGAGCAGTTCTTC; cdr3_aa: CASSGPGLAGHSSYNEQFF
clone_size: few; v_call: TRBV10-3; j_call: TRBJ2-3; d_call: .; cdr3_nt: TGTGCCATCAGAGGATCATCCACAGATACGCAGTATTTT; cdr3_aa: CAIRGSSTDTQYF
clone_size: many; v_call: TRBV11-2; j_call: TRBJ2-7; d_call: TRBD1; cdr3_nt: TGTGCCAGCAGCCCCCGGGACAGGGTTCACGAGCAGTACTTC; cdr3_aa: CASSPRDRVHEQYF
clone_size: many; v_call: TRBV5-1; j_call: TRBJ2-7; d_call: TRBD2; cdr3_nt: TGCGCCAGCACCCTGGGACTAGCGGGAGCGGGGTACGAGCAGTACTTC; cdr3_aa: CASTLGLAGAGYEQYF
clone_size: few; v_call: TRBV12-5; j_call: TRBJ2-1; d_call: .; cdr3_nt: TGTGCTAGTGGCCTATCTATAAGTCCCTACAATGAGCAGTTCTTC; cdr3_aa: CASGLSISPYNEQFF
clone_size: .; v_call: TRBV28; j_call: TRBJ2-3; d_call: TRBD2; cdr3_nt: TGTGCCAGCAGTCAAGGCGGACTAGCGAGCACAGATACGCAGTATTTT; cdr3_aa: CASSQGGLASTDTQYF
clone_size: many; v_call: TRBV28; j_call: TRBJ2-5; d_call: .; cdr3_nt: TGTGCCAGCAGTTTAGCGCGGGCCCAAGAGACCCAGTACTTC; cdr3_aa: CASSLARAQETQYF
clone_size: many; v_call: TRBV2; j_call: TRBJ2-3; d_call: .; cdr3_nt: TGTGCCAGCAGTGAAGCGCAGTCCCACACCGGAGATACGCAGTATTTT; cdr3_aa: CASSEAQSHTGDTQYF
clone_size: many; v_call: TRBV20-1; j_call: TRBJ2-3; d_call: TRBD2; cdr3_nt: TGCAGTGCTAGAGATAGCGGGAGTGGCGCAGATACGCAGTATTTT; cdr3_aa: CSARDSGSGADTQYF
clone_size: few; v_call: TRBV20-1; j_call: TRBJ2-3; d_call: .; cdr3_nt: TGCAGTGCTAGAGATAAACTAGGCATATATACGCAGTATTTT; cdr3_aa: CSARDKLGIYTQYF
clone_size: .; v_call: TRBV12-3/TRBV12-4; j_call: TRBJ2-2; d_call: .; cdr3_nt: TGTGCCAGCAGTTTAGCGGGGGAGAACACCGGGGAGCTGTTTTTT; cdr3_aa: CASSLAGENTGELFF
clone_size: .; v_call: TRBV28; j_call: TRBJ1-1; d_call: .; cdr3_nt: TGTGCCAGCAGTTTATGGGGCGCGGGAGCTTTCTTT; cdr3_aa: CASSLWGAGAFF
clone_size: many; v_call: TRBV12-3/TRBV12-4; j_call: TRBJ2-1; d_call: TRBD2; cdr3_nt: TGTGCCAGCAGTTTACTTCTAGCGGGAGGAAATGAGCAGTTCTTC; cdr3_aa: CASSLLLAGGNEQFF
clone_size: .; v_call: TRBV7-9; j_call: TRBJ2-3; d_call: .; cdr3_nt: TGTGCCAGCAGCCACAAGGGGCTAGCGTCAGATACGCAGTATTTT; cdr3_aa: CASSHKGLASDTQYF
clone_size: few; v_call: TRBV20-1; j_call: TRBJ2-1; d_call: .; cdr3_nt: TGCAGTGCTAGAGATCGGCGAGGATTGAATGAGCAGTTCTTC; cdr3_aa: CSARDRRGLNEQFF
clone_size: .; v_call: TRBV28; j_call: TRBJ2-5; d_call: TRBD1; cdr3_nt: TGTGCCAGCAGTTTGATGGGACAGGGGTCGGATGAGACCCAGTACTTC; cdr3_aa: CASSLMGQGSDETQYF
clone_size: .; v_call: TRBV19; j_call: TRBJ2-7; d_call: TRBD2; cdr3_nt: TGTGCCAGTAGTATCCAACCCGGGACTAGCGGTACCTACGAGCAGTACTTC; cdr3_aa: CASSIQPGTSGTYEQYF
clone_size: many; v_call: TRBV18; j_call: TRBJ1-5; d_call: TRBD1; cdr3_nt: TGTGCCAGCTCACAGGGGGCCCATCAGCCCCAGCATTTT; cdr3_aa: CASSQGAHQPQHF
clone_size: many; v_call: TRBV11-2; j_call: TRBJ2-7; d_call: .; cdr3_nt: TGTGCCAGCAGCTTAGTGGGGCTTAGGTACGAGCAGTACTTC; cdr3_aa: CASSLVGLRYEQYF
clone_size: many; v_call: TRBV6-6; j_call: TRBJ2-5; d_call: .; cdr3_nt: TGTGCCAGCAGTTACCGGGACTTACTAGGAGAGACCCAGTACTTC; cdr3_aa: CASSYRDLLGETQYF
clone_size: many; v_call: TRBV5-1; j_call: TRBJ2-7; d_call: .; cdr3_nt: TGTGCCAGCAGCTTCGGTCCGAGCTCCTACGAGCAGTACTTC; cdr3_aa: CASSFGPSSYEQYF
clone_size: many; v_call: TRBV20-1; j_call: TRBJ2-4; d_call: TRBD1; cdr3_nt: TGCAGTGCTAGCCTCCGGGACAGGGGCAAAAACATTCAGTACTTC; cdr3_aa: CSASLRDRGKNIQYF
clone_size: many; v_call: TRBV28; j_call: TRBJ1-2; d_call: .; cdr3_nt: TGTGCCAGCACCCCACCTCCCGGGGCATTTGGCTACACCTTC; cdr3_aa: CASTPPPGAFGYTF
clone_size: few; v_call: TRBV19; j_call: TRBJ1-5; d_call: .; cdr3_nt: TGTGCCAGTACTAATGGAGGGCAGCCCCAGCATTTT; cdr3_aa: CASTNGGQPQHF
clone_size: few; v_call: TRBV9; j_call: TRBJ2-1; d_call: TRBD2; cdr3_nt: TGTGCCAGCAGCGTGCAAACTAGCGGGAGCAGTGAGCAGTTCTTC; cdr3_aa: CASSVQTSGSSEQFF
clone_size: many; v_call: TRBV7-2; j_call: TRBJ1-6; d_call: TRBD1; cdr3_nt: TGTGCCAGCAGCTTAGAGAGTCAGGGGGGTTCACCCCTCCACTTT; cdr3_aa: CASSLESQGGSPLHF
clone_size: .; v_call: TRBV7-9; j_call: TRBJ2-1; d_call: .; cdr3_nt: TGTGCCAGCAGCTTAGAGGTAAAGGGGGAGCAGTTCTTC; cdr3_aa: CASSLEVKGEQFF
clone_size: .; v_call: TRBV19; j_call: TRBJ2-1; d_call: TRBD2; cdr3_nt: TGTGCCAGTAGTACCGGGACTAGCGGGAGGAAATATGAGCAGTTCTTC; cdr3_aa: CASSTGTSGRKYEQFF
clone_size: many; v_call: TRBV12-3/TRBV12-4; j_call: TRBJ2-7; d_call: TRBD2; cdr3_nt: TGTGCCAGCAGTTTAGGATTAGCGGGAGAAGGTGACGAGCAGTACTTC; cdr3_aa: CASSLGLAGEGDEQYF
clone_size: .; v_call: TRBV28; j_call: TRBJ2-5; d_call: TRBD1; cdr3_nt: TGTGTCAGCAGTCCGGTCGGACAGGGTGAAGAGACCCAGTACTTC; cdr3_aa: CVSSPVGQGEETQYF
clone_size: few; v_call: TRBV20-1; j_call: TRBJ2-6; d_call: .; cdr3_nt: TGCAGTGCTAGAGATAAGGGTTCTGGGGCCAACGTCCTGACTTTC; cdr3_aa: CSARDKGSGANVLTF
clone_size: many; v_call: TRBV11-2; j_call: TRBJ2-3; d_call: TRBD2; cdr3_nt: TGTGCCAGCAGCGGGACGGGAGGAGGCACAGATACGCAGTATTTT; cdr3_aa: CASSGTGGGTDTQYF
clone_size: few; v_call: TRBV12-3/TRBV12-4; j_call: TRBJ2-5; d_call: .; cdr3_nt: TGTGCCAGCACCCGTCAAGGGGCGGGAGAGACCCAGTACTTC; cdr3_aa: CASTRQGAGETQYF
clone_size: .; v_call: TRBV24-1; j_call: TRBJ2-1; d_call: .; cdr3_nt: TGTGCCACCAGTGTGCTCAATGAGCAGTTCTTC; cdr3_aa: CATSVLNEQFF
clone_size: .; v_call: TRBV6-1; j_call: TRBJ1-6; d_call: TRBD1; cdr3_nt: TGTGCCAGCAGCCACCGGACAGGGGCAAATTCACCCCTCCACTTT; cdr3_aa: CASSHRTGANSPLHF
clone_size: .; v_call: TRBV15; j_call: TRBJ2-3; d_call: TRBD1; cdr3_nt: TGTGCCACCAGCAGGGATCTGACAGGGGGCCGGGCAGATACGCAGTATTTT; cdr3_aa: CATSRDLTGGRADTQYF
clone_size: few; v_call: TRBV6-5; j_call: TRBJ2-3; d_call: .; cdr3_nt: TGTGCCAGCAGTTACAGGCGGAGTCGGGTTACGCAGTATTTT; cdr3_aa: CASSYRRSRVTQYF
clone_size: .; v_call: TRBV19; j_call: TRBJ1-5; d_call: .; cdr3_nt: TGTGCCACCCACCTCCAGGGGCTCGGCAATCAGCCCCAGCATTTT; cdr3_aa: CATHLQGLGNQPQHF
clone_size: few; v_call: TRBV3-1; j_call: TRBJ2-1; d_call: .; cdr3_nt: TGTGCCAGCAGCTCAAATCCGGGACACCGCGAGTTCTTC; cdr3_aa: CASSSNPGHREFF
clone_size: many; v_call: TRBV28; j_call: TRBJ2-5; d_call: TRBD1; cdr3_nt: TGTGCCAGCAGTCGTCCCGGGACAGGCCAAGAGACCCAGTACTTC; cdr3_aa: CASSRPGTGQETQYF
clone_size: .; v_call: TRBV29-1; j_call: TRBJ1-2; d_call: .; cdr3_nt: TGCAGCGTTGTTGTGGGGGCCTGGGGCTACACCTTC; cdr3_aa: CSVVVGAWGYTF
clone_size: many; v_call: TRBV20-1; j_call: TRBJ2-1; d_call: .; cdr3_nt: TGCAGTGCTAGTCCGGGGCTACTTAGACGCAATGAGCAGTTCTTC; cdr3_aa: CSASPGLLRRNEQFF
clone_size: many; v_call: TRBV6-8; j_call: TRBJ1-5; d_call: .; cdr3_nt: TGTGCCAGCAGTTACTCCCGACAGACTAATCAGCCCCAGCATTTT; cdr3_aa: CASSYSRQTNQPQHF
clone_size: .; v_call: TRBV7-9; j_call: TRBJ2-1; d_call: .; cdr3_nt: TGTGCCAGCAGCTTAATTTGGGGCGACAATGAGCAGTTCTTC; cdr3_aa: CASSLIWGDNEQFF
clone_size: .; v_call: TRBV7-9; j_call: TRBJ1-4; d_call: .; cdr3_nt: TGTGCCAGCAGCTCCCGAAATGAAAAACTGTTTTTT; cdr3_aa: CASSSRNEKLFF
clone_size: once; v_call: TRBV28; j_call: TRBJ1-2; d_call: .; cdr3_nt: TGTGCCAGCAGTTTCCTAGAGGGCTACTATGGCTACACCTTC; cdr3_aa: CASSFLEGYYGYTF
clone_size: many; v_call: TRBV11-2; j_call: TRBJ2-5; d_call: TRBD2; cdr3_nt: TGTGCCAGCAGCCTGGGACTAGCGCTCGCGTGGGACCAGTACTTC; cdr3_aa: CASSLGLALAWDQYF
clone_size: many; v_call: TRBV29-1; j_call: TRBJ1-1; d_call: TRBD1; cdr3_nt: TGCAGCGCTGGGACAGGACCGAACACTGAAGCTTTCTTT; cdr3_aa: CSAGTGPNTEAFF
clone_size: many; v_call: TRBV28; j_call: TRBJ1-1; d_call: .; cdr3_nt: TGTGCCAGCAGTTTAATCAGGAGCATGAACACTGAAGCTTTCTTT; cdr3_aa: CASSLIRSMNTEAFF
clone_size: .; v_call: TRBV20-1; j_call: TRBJ2-5; d_call: .; cdr3_nt: TGCAGTGCTAGAGCCTCAGGGATTTACTTGACCCAGTACTTC; cdr3_aa: CSARASGIYLTQYF
clone_size: few; v_call: TRBV14; j_call: TRBJ2-3; d_call: TRBD1; cdr3_nt: TGTGCCAGCAGCCGGGACAGGGATTATTTCACAGATACGCAGTATTTT; cdr3_aa: CASSRDRDYFTDTQYF
clone_size: few; v_call: TRBV20-1; j_call: TRBJ2-5; d_call: TRBD2; cdr3_nt: TGCAGTGCTCCTCCTCCCGGGACTAGCTGGGAGACCCAGTACTTC; cdr3_aa: CSAPPPGTSWETQYF